The present entry profiles one T cell receptor beta chain with its context. The antigen is not known. PCR used 60 Vbeta primers and 13 Jbeta primers. Assay used: immunoSEQ multiplex PCR; TCRdb lists only in-frame clones, some missing. The profile covers approximately 88,000 clones, with less than 80% appearing a single time and 1.2% to 1.5% taken by the ten largest. The CDR3 runs to 16 residues. Unmatched junction bases numbered 8, after V lost 3 bases and J lost 3 bases. Germline V gene lookup returns CDR1 MNHEY and CDR2 SMNVEV (reference sequence). The sample is drawn from a study of cytomegalovirus exposure and HLA in healthy donors. Points from the study as a whole: The dataset shows that most TCR sequences were rare, while some public TCRs occurred in many donors.

This receptor was obtained from a male donor in good health and CMV-seronegative. The genes are TRBV27 and TRBJ2-1; 7 nucleotides line up with TRBD2. The sequenced sample consisted of PBMCs. In nucleotides, the CDR3 is TGTGCCAGCAGTTTGGGAGGGAGCAGACGCTACAATGAGCAGTTCTTC. Its translation: CASSLGGSRRYNEQFF.